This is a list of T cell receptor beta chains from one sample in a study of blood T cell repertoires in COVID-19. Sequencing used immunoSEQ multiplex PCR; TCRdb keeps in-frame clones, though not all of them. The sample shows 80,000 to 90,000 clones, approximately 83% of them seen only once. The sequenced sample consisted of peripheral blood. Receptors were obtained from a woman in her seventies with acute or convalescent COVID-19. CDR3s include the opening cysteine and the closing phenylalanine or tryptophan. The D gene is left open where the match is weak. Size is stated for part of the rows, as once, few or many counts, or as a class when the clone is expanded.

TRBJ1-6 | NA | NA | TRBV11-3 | CASSLERQNSPLHF | TGTGCCAGCAGCTTAGAGCGTCAAAATTCACCCCTCCACTTT
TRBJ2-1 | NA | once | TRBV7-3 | CASSPAPQGYEQFF | TGTGCCAGCAGCCCCGCACCACAGGGCTATGAGCAGTTCTTC
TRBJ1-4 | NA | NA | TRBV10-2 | CASRPGAGNEKLFF | TGCGCCAGCCGGCCGGGAGCGGGTAATGAAAAACTGTTTTTT
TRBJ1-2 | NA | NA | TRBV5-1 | CASSTPENYGYTF | TGCGCCAGCAGCACCCCCGAGAACTATGGCTACACCTTC
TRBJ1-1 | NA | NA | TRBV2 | CASNLRNTEAFF | TGTGCCAGCAATCTTAGGAACACTGAAGCTTTCTTT
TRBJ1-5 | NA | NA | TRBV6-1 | CASSEGPGYSNQPQHF | TGTGCCAGCAGTGAAGGGCCAGGGTATAGCAATCAGCCCCAGCATTTT
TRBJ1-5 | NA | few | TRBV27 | CASSRTPGYNQPQHF | TGTGCCAGCAGTCGGACACCGGGCTACAATCAGCCCCAGCATTTT
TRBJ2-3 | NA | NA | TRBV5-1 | CASSLLGADTQYF | TGCGCCAGCAGCTTGCTAGGGGCGGATACGCAGTATTTT
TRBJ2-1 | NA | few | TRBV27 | CASSFFATSYNEQFF | TGTGCCAGCAGTTTTTTTGCGACATCCTACAATGAGCAGTTCTTC
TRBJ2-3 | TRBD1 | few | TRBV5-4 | CASSSGQEWDTQYF | TGTGCCAGCAGCTCTGGACAGGAGTGGGATACGCAGTATTTT
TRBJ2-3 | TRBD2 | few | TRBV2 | CASSGTSGGDTQYF | TGTGCCAGCAGCGGGACTAGCGGGGGCGATACGCAGTATTTT
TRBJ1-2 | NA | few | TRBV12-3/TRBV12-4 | CASSLQGWDGYTF | TGTGCCAGCAGCCTACAGGGCTGGGATGGCTACACCTTC
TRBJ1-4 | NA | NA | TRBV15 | CATSREPGVGEKLFF | TGTGCCACCAGCAGGGAACCAGGGGTGGGAGAAAAACTGTTTTTT
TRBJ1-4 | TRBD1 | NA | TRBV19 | CASSDRDSLNEKLFF | TGTGCCAGTAGTGACCGGGACAGCCTTAATGAAAAACTGTTTTTT
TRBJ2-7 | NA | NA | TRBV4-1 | CASSQTLDYEQYF | TGCGCCAGCAGCCAAACGTTAGACTACGAGCAGTACTTC
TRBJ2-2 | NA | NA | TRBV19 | CASRDSPTFGELFF | TGTGCCAGTAGGGACTCACCTACTTTTGGGGAGCTGTTTTTT
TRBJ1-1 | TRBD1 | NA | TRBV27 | CASSLSGTGRTEAFF | TGTGCCAGCAGTTTATCCGGGACAGGGAGAACTGAAGCTTTCTTT